This T cell receptor beta chain is from a study of technical replicates of blood from several donors (dated by TCRdb to 2016 to 2017). The CDR3 starts with the cysteine, ends with the phenylalanine, and has 14 residues. Only the CDR3 part of the read is kept: 42 bases, read in frame from the first base. The germline V gene encodes CDR1 LNHDA and CDR2 SQIVND (reference sequence). Unmatched junction bases come to 12, with V trimmed by 8 bases and J by 5 bases. As concerns this clone: Its antigen remains unidentified. Base qualities are not at hand, and no much larger clone is one base apart.

The library was produced with the immunoSEQ multiplex PCR assay. What TCRdb holds here is the immuneACCESS table cut down to in-frame rearrangements. Part of the clones is not present; checked against another copy, under half of the missing clones reflect an unresolved V gene, and the others are unexplained. The sample data list 15,000 to 18,000 clones, and more than 75% of these were observed just once. Jointly, the top ten make up 12% of the sample. The origin of this receptor is a human donor in good health. The sample comprised PBMCs. Recombination joined TRBV19 with TRBJ2-7, and 7 junctional nucleotides match TRBD2. The DNA sequence follows: TGTGCCAGTGCTTTGATGGGGGGAGGGAACGAGCAGTACTTC. Its protein reads: CASALMGGGNEQYF.